This T cell receptor (beta chain) was recorded in a study of blood T cell repertoires in COVID-19. The authors' processing: By means of reference gene primer amplification, nucleated cell counts were estimated. Only in-frame clones appear in the TCRdb table, and some are missing; sequencing was by immunoSEQ multiplex PCR. That table supplies the V and J calls and clone size; D and trimming were determined from the DNA. In the table there are 250,000 to 300,000 clones, about 89% of which are singletons. This TCR derives from a man in his forties with acute or convalescent COVID-19. Material for sequencing was peripheral blood.

The CDR3 DNA is TGTGCCAGCTCGGCAGGAACCTCCTATGGCTACACCTTC. Its translation: CASSAGTSYGYTF. The chain is built from TRBV18 and TRBJ1-2; D unclear. Germline values: CDR1 KGHSH, CDR2 LQKENI. This CDR3 is 13 amino acids long. V was trimmed by 6 bases and J by 4 bases, leaving 12 bases between them.